Listed below are T cell receptor beta chains from one sample, sequenced in a study of T cells in tuberculosis. TCRdb's copy holds only in-frame clones and misses some; the assay was immunoSEQ multiplex PCR. The data hold 20,000 to 25,000 clones, with around 97% observed a single time. Sequences were obtained from PBMCs. The receptors originated from a donor aged 5 to 30 with latent tuberculosis or without tuberculosis infection. Each CDR3 is given with its conserved first and last residue. D genes are given only for firm matches. Only some rows state a clone size, as once, few, many or a class for expanded clones.

d_gene | abundance | j_gene | v_gene | CDR3nt | CDR3aa
NA | NA | TRBJ1-2 | TRBV11-1 | TGTGCCAGCAGCTCGACCCGGACGGGAGGCTATGGCTACACCTTC | CASSSTRTGGYGYTF
NA | NA | TRBJ1-6 | TRBV25-1 | TGTGCCAGCAGTGAATCTAATCAGGGGCGGTCACCCCTCCACTTT | CASSESNQGRSPLHF
NA | NA | TRBJ1-2 | TRBV15 | TGTGCCACCAGCAGAGATAGAGCGCTCTGGGGCTACACCTTC | CATSRDRALWGYTF
NA | NA | TRBJ1-2 | TRBV27 | TGTGCCAGCAGTTTATCTTACAGGGACTATGGCTACACCTTC | CASSLSYRDYGYTF
NA | NA | TRBJ2-1 | TRBV5-4 | TGTGCCAGCAGCTTGGCTACCGGGTCACGATACAATGAGCAGTTCTTC | CASSLATGSRYNEQFF
NA | NA | TRBJ1-6 | TRBV6-5 | TGTGCCAGCAACCAGGATAGGGGGTATAATTCACCCCTCCACTTT | CASNQDRGYNSPLHF
NA | NA | TRBJ2-3 | TRBV5-5 | TGTGCCAGCAGCCTGTCCTATGGGCAGTATTTT | CASSLSYGQYF
TRBD2 | NA | TRBJ2-7 | TRBV5-6 | TGTGCCAGCAGCCCAGAGGGACTAGCGGGAAGGTACGAGCAGTACTTC | CASSPEGLAGRYEQYF
NA | NA | TRBJ2-1 | TRBV19 | TGTGCCAGTAGTATATTACCTAGGGGCGAGCAGTTCTTC | CASSILPRGEQFF
NA | NA | TRBJ2-1 | TRBV25-1 | TGTGCCAGCAGTGACAGGGGCAGGAATGAGCAGTTCTTC | CASSDRGRNEQFF
NA | NA | TRBJ2-1 | TRBV6-4 | TGTGCCAGCAGTGAGGGGGGCTACAATGAGCAGTTCTTC | CASSEGGYNEQFF
TRBD1 | NA | TRBJ1-5 | TRBV19 | TGTGCCAGTAGTATCCGAGACAGGGGGTATTATCAGCCCCAGCATTTT | CASSIRDRGYYQPQHF
NA | NA | TRBJ1-2 | TRBV20-1 | TGCAGTGCTAGCAATGGCTACACCTTC | CSASNGYTF
NA | NA | TRBJ1-3 | TRBV7-9 | TGTGCCAGCGAAGGAAAGGGGCCTGGAAACACCATATATTTT | CASEGKGPGNTIYF
NA | once | TRBJ1-1 | TRBV23-1 | TGCGCCAGCAGTCCTAGCTACAGCCCTCCCAACACTGAAGCTTTCTTT | CASSPSYSPPNTEAFF
NA | NA | TRBJ2-3 | TRBV2 | TGTGCCAGCAGGCCTGTGGACAGAGTACTCACAGATACGCAGTATTTT | CASRPVDRVLTDTQYF
NA | NA | TRBJ2-5 | TRBV11-2 | TGTGCCAGCAGCTCACAAGAGACCCAGTACTTC | CASSSQETQYF
NA | NA | TRBJ1-5 | TRBV19 | TGTGCCAGCCGAGTCTCCTGGAGCAATCAGCCCCAGCATTTT | CASRVSWSNQPQHF
TRBD2 | few | TRBJ2-7 | TRBV11-3 | TGTGCCAGCAGCTTAGAGCGGGGGGGTGGAACCTACGAGCAGTACTTC | CASSLERGGGTYEQYF
NA | NA | TRBJ2-5 | TRBV19 | TGTGCCAGTAGTCCGGGAATCTTGTACCAAGAGACCCAGTACTTC | CASSPGILYQETQYF
TRBD1 | once | TRBJ1-1 | TRBV19 | TGTGCCAGTAGTAGAGCAGGGGGCGGCTCTGAAGCTTTCTTT | CASSRAGGGSEAFF
NA | NA | TRBJ1-5 | TRBV30 | TGTGCCTGGAGTGTAGGGGGCAATCAGCCCCAGCATTTT | CAWSVGGNQPQHF
NA | NA | TRBJ2-7 | TRBV7-8 | TGTGCCAGCAGCTCACGGACAGCCACCTACGAGCAGTACTTC | CASSSRTATYEQYF
NA | NA | TRBJ2-7 | TRBV12-5 | TGTGCTAGTGGTCCCCCGGACATTTCCTACGAGCAGTACTTC | CASGPPDISYEQYF
TRBD2 | once | TRBJ2-2 | TRBV6-6 | TGTGCCAGCAGTTTCGGACTAGACACCGGGGAGCTGTTTTTT | CASSFGLDTGELFF
NA | NA | TRBJ2-5 | TRBV15 | TGTGCCACCAGCAGGGTCACACCGGGGGGCCTGGAGACCCAGTACTTC | CATSRVTPGGLETQYF
NA | NA | TRBJ1-5 | TRBV11-2 | TGTGCCAGCAGCTCAGGGCAGGGAAGTAATGGTCAGCCCCAGCATTTT | CASSSGQGSNGQPQHF
NA | NA | TRBJ1-1 | TRBV4-1 | TGCGCCAGCAGCCCCCGAGCCGGTAGGGGAGGCACTGAAGCTTTCTTT | CASSPRAGRGGTEAFF
TRBD2 | NA | TRBJ2-1 | TRBV4-1 | TGCGCCAGCAGCCAGGCCGTCGGGACTAGCGACAATGAGCAGTTCTTC | CASSQAVGTSDNEQFF
TRBD1 | NA | TRBJ1-4 | TRBV27 | TGTGCCAGCAGTTCATGGATCAGGGGGGCCCGTGAAAAACTGTTTTTT | CASSSWIRGAREKLFF
TRBD2 | NA | TRBJ2-7 | TRBV6-5 | TGTGCCAGCAGTTACGGCGGGGGGGGGTACGAGCAGTACTTC | CASSYGGGGYEQYF
TRBD1 | NA | TRBJ1-2 | TRBV15 | TGTGCCACCAGCAGTGCCCTTGGGACAGGCTATGGCTACACCTTC | CATSSALGTGYGYTF
NA | NA | TRBJ1-1 | TRBV9 | TGTGCCAGCAGCGTCTACACATGGGGCCCTGAAGCTTTCTTT | CASSVYTWGPEAFF
TRBD2 | NA | TRBJ2-1 | TRBV4-3 | TGCGCCAGCAGCCAAGAGGGGGTTGGGAGGGATCTCGGGCAGTTCTTC | CASSQEGVGRDLGQFF
TRBD2 | NA | TRBJ2-3 | TRBV6-4 | TGTGCCAGCAGTGAGGGGGGGGACACAGATACGCAGTATTTT | CASSEGGDTDTQYF
TRBD1 | NA | TRBJ1-5 | TRBV4-1 | TGCGCCAGCAGTCATACCCGGGACAGGGGGAATCAGCCCCAGCATTTT | CASSHTRDRGNQPQHF
NA | once | TRBJ2-2 | TRBV6-4 | TGTGCCAGCAGTGGCCGGACAGATAACACCGGGGAGCTGTTTTTT | CASSGRTDNTGELFF
TRBD1 | once | TRBJ1-2 | TRBV4-3 | TGCGCCAGCAGCCAAGATCATGGGACAGGGGTTGGGTATGGCTACACCTTC | CASSQDHGTGVGYGYTF
TRBD1 | NA | TRBJ1-1 | TRBV12-5 | TGTGCTAGTGGTTCCAGGGGGGAGATGAACACTGAAGCTTTCTTT | CASGSRGEMNTEAFF
TRBD1 | NA | TRBJ1-2 | TRBV30 | TGTGCCTGGCACAGGGGGCTAGCGGTACCCTATGGCTACACCTTC | CAWHRGLAVPYGYTF
TRBD2 | NA | TRBJ2-1 | TRBV4-3 | TGCGCCAGCAGCCAAGTAGCGGGGAATGAGCAGTTCTTC | CASSQVAGNEQFF
NA | few | TRBJ1-2 | TRBV28 | TGTGCCAGCACTTCGGGGGGTCCCAGCCTTAGCGGGCCTTATGGCTACACCTTC | CASTSGGPSLSGPYGYTF